These T cell receptor beta chains were read from a single sample in a study of blood T cell repertoires in COVID-19. Here immunoSEQ multiplex PCR was the method, and the copy in TCRdb shows in-frame clones only, minus some. The sample has about 270,000 clones, roughly 79% seen once. Sequenced sample: peripheral blood. All receptors come from a woman aged 55 to 70 with active or convalescent COVID-19. Both conserved end residues are part of each CDR3. The D gene is left open where the match is weak. Rows may omit the clone size; those that give it use once, few, many or a size class.

NA	NA	TRBV18	TRBJ2-6	TGTGCCAGCTCCCCCGGGGGGGCCAACGTCCTGACTTTC	CASSPGGANVLTF
NA	NA	TRBV18	TRBJ1-1	TGTGCCAGCTCACCAAGGAAAGGGGCCACTGAAGCTTTCTTT	CASSPRKGATEAFF
NA	NA	TRBV10-3	TRBJ1-1	TGTGCCATCAGTGAGACGGGCAAAGGACAGTTGAACACTGAAGCTTTCTTT	CAISETGKGQLNTEAFF
NA	NA	TRBV3-1/TRBV3-2	TRBJ1-2	TGTGCCAGCAGCCAAGAAGCCAGGGCCGACTATGGCTACACCTTC	CASSQEARADYGYTF
TRBD1	NA	TRBV27	TRBJ2-2	TGTGCCAGCAGCCGACTACAGGGGACCGGGGAGCTGTTTTTT	CASSRLQGTGELFF
TRBD2	NA	TRBV7-2	TRBJ2-2	TGTGCCAGCAGCCCGCGGACTAGCGCCAACTTTCGGCCCGGGGAGCTGTTTTTT	CASSPRTSANFRPGELFF
TRBD2	NA	TRBV19	TRBJ2-5	TGTGCCAGTAGTATAGGGGGAGGGTACCAAGAGACCCAGTACTTC	CASSIGGGYQETQYF
TRBD1	once	TRBV19	TRBJ2-7	TGTGCCAGTACTGGCCGACAGGGCGACGAGCAGTACTTC	CASTGRQGDEQYF
NA	NA	TRBV19	TRBJ1-5	TGTGCCAGTAGTTTCGGGGGGTCTGTCAATCAGCCCCAGCATTTT	CASSFGGSVNQPQHF
TRBD1	NA	TRBV29-1	TRBJ2-2	TGCAGCGTTGCACAGGGGGCGAACACCGGGGAGCTGTTTTTT	CSVAQGANTGELFF
TRBD2	NA	TRBV7-8	TRBJ2-1	TGTGCCAGCAGCTTCGCTAGCGGAGATAATGAGCAGTTCTTC	CASSFASGDNEQFF
TRBD2	once	TRBV6-5	TRBJ2-5	TGTGCCAGCAGTTACTCGGCCAGCACGGGGGGAGAGACCCAGTACTTC	CASSYSASTGGETQYF
NA	NA	TRBV29-1	TRBJ1-1	TGCAGCGTCGCCGGGACTCCGAACACTGAAGCTTTCTTT	CSVAGTPNTEAFF
NA	once	TRBV11-2	TRBJ2-1	TGTGCCAGCAGCTTAGGGTCAGGTTACAATGAGCAGTTCTTC	CASSLGSGYNEQFF
NA	NA	TRBV5-5	TRBJ2-2	TGTGCCAGCAGCTCCCAGAGGCGGCGGAGCACCGGGGAGCTGTTTTTT	CASSSQRRRSTGELFF
NA	NA	TRBV18	TRBJ1-1	TGTGCCAGCCACTTCGACAGAAACACTGAAGCTTTCTTT	CASHFDRNTEAFF
TRBD2	NA	TRBV7-2	TRBJ2-7	TGTGCCAGCAGTTTGGGCGGCGGGACTAGCGGGGGGGCCCACGAGCAGTACTTC	CASSLGGGTSGGAHEQYF
NA	NA	TRBV19	TRBJ1-1	TGTGCCAGTAGTACCGACTGGAACACTGAAGCTTTCTTT	CASSTDWNTEAFF
NA	NA	TRBV3-1/TRBV3-2	TRBJ1-2	TGTGCCAGCAGCTCTGATCCCCAGGATTACACCTTC	CASSSDPQDYTF
TRBD2	NA	TRBV5-1	TRBJ2-3	TGCGCCAGCAGCCTCCCTAGCGGGGGGGCAGTCGGAGATACGCAGTATTTT	CASSLPSGGAVGDTQYF
TRBD1	NA	TRBV27	TRBJ1-3	TGTGCCAGCAAGGCGGACAGGGGGCCTGGAAACACCATATATTTT	CASKADRGPGNTIYF
NA	NA	TRBV5-4	TRBJ1-6	TGTGCCAGCAGCTTGGTGAGGGGAGGGGAATCACCCCTCCACTTT	CASSLVRGGESPLHF
NA	NA	TRBV7-3	TRBJ1-2	TGTGCCAGCAGCCCGGGACTCAAAGTAAACCACACCTTC	CASSPGLKVNHTF
TRBD1	once	TRBV5-4	TRBJ2-7	TGTGCCAGCAGCTTGGCCGGGACAGGGTGGGAGCAGTACTTC	CASSLAGTGWEQYF
NA	NA	TRBV5-4	TRBJ1-1	TGTGCCAGCAGCTTGGGTCAGGGGCACACTGAAGCTTTCTTT	CASSLGQGHTEAFF
TRBD2	NA	TRBV19	TRBJ2-2	TGTGCCAGCAGGGAGGGGAACACCGGGGAGCTGTTTTTT	CASREGNTGELFF
NA	NA	TRBV7-2	TRBJ2-3	TGTGCCAGCAGCTTAGCTAGCCAGTTCACAGATACGCAGTATTTT	CASSLASQFTDTQYF
NA	NA	TRBV5-6	TRBJ1-2	TGTGCCAGCAGCTCAGGACAGCAGGAGACCTTC	CASSSGQQETF